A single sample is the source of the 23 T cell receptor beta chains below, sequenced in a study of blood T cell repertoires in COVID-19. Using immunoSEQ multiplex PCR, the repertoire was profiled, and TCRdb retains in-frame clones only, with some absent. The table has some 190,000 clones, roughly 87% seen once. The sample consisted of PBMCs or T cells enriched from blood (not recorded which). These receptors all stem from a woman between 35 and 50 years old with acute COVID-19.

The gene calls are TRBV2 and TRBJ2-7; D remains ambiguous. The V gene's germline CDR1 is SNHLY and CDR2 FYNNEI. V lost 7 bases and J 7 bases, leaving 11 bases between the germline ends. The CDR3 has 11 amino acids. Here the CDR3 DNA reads TGTGCCAGCACAGCTAGAGGAGAGCAGTACTTC. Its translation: CASTARGEQYF.

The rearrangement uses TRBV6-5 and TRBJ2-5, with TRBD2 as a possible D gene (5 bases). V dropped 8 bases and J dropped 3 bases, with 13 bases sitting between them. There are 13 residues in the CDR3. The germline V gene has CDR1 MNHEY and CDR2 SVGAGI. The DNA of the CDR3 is TGTGCCAGCGGCCCCCAGCGGAAAGAGACCCAGTACTTC. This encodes CASGPQRKETQYF.

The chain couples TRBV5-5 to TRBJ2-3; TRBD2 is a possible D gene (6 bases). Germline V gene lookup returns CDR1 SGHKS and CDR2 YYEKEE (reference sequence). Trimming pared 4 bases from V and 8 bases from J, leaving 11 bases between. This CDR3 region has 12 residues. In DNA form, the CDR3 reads TGTGCCAGCAGCCCGACTAGTTCTACGCAGTATTTT. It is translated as CASSPTSSTQYF.

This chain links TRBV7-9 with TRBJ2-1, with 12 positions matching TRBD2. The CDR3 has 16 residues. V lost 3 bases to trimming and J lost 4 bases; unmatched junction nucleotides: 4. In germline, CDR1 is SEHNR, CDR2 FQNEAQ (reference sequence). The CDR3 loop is CASSFRGTSGYNEQFF. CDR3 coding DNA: TGTGCCAGCAGCTTTAGAGGGACTAGCGGGTACAATGAGCAGTTCTTC.

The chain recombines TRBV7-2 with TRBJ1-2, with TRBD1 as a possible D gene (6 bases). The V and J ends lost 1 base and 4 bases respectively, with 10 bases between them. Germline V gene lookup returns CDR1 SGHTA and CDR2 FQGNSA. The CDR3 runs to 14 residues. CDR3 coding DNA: TGTGCCAGCAGCTTAGTAACAGGGTTCTATGGCTACACCTTC. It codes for CASSLVTGFYGYTF.

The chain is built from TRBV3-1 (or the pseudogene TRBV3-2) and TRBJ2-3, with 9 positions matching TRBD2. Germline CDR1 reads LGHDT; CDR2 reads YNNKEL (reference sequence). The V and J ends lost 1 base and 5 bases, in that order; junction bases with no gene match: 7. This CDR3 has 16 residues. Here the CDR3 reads CASSQGLAGRGDTQYF. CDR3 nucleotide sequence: TGTGCCAGCAGCCAAGGGCTAGCGGGACGGGGAGATACGCAGTATTTT.

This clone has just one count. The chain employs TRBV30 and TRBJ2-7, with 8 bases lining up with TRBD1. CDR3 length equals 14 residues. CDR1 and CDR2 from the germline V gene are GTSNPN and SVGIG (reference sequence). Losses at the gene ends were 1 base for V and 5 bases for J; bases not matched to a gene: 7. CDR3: CAWSATGVRNEQYF. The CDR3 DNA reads TGTGCCTGGAGTGCGACAGGGGTGAGGAACGAGCAGTACTTC.

The CDR3 nucleotides are TGTGCCAGCAGCCAAGACCCCAGCCGGGAGGCGGATGGCTACACCTTC. Protein: CASSQDPSREADGYTF. This rearrangement joins TRBV4-2 to TRBJ1-2, with unresolved D. The CDR3 totals 16 residues. Germline assignment: CDR1 LGHNA and CDR2 YNFKEQ. V dropped 0 bases and J dropped 6 bases, with 17 bases sitting between them.

CDR3 DNA sequence: TGTGCCAGCAGCTTACGACCGGGAGAAGGCAATGAGCAGTTCTTC. Protein product: CASSLRPGEGNEQFF. The rearrangement links TRBV13 to TRBJ2-1; D possibly corresponds to TRBD2 (6 bases). This CDR3 spans 15 amino acids. V was clipped by 2 bases and J by 6 bases, with 14 bases between them. Germline CDR1 PRHDT, CDR2 FYEKMQ (reference sequence).

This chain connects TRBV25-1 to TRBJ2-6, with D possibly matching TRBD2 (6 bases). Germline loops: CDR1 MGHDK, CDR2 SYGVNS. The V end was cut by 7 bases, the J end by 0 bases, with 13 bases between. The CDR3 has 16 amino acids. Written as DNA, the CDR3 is TGTGCCAGCATGGACTACTCCTCCTCTGGGGCCAACGTCCTGACTTTC. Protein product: CASMDYSSSGANVLTF.

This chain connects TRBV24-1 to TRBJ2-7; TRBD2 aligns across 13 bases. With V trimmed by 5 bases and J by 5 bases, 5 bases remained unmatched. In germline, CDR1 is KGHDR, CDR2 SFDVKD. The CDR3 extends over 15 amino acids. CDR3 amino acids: CATSAGTSGVNEQYF. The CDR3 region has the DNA TGTGCCACCAGTGCTGGGACTAGCGGGGTTAACGAGCAGTACTTC.

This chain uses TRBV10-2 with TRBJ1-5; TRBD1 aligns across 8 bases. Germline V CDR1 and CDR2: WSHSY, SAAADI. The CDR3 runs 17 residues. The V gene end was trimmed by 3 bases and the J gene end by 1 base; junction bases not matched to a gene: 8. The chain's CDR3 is CASSEDSGGVSNQPQHF. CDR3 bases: TGCGCCAGCAGTGAAGATTCAGGGGGCGTAAGCAATCAGCCCCAGCATTTT.

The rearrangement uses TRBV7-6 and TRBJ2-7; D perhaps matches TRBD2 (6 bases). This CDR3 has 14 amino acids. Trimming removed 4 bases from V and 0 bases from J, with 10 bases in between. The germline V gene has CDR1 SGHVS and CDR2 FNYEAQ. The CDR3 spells CASSSGGSSYEQYF. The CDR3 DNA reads TGTGCCAGCAGCTCCGGGGGAAGCTCCTACGAGCAGTACTTC.

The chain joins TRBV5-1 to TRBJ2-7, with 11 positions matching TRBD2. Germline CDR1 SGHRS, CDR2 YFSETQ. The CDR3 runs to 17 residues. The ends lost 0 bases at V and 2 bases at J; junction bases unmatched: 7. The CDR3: CASSLASGRSLPYEQYF. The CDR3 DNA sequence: TGCGCCAGCAGCTTGGCTAGCGGGAGGTCACTACCCTACGAGCAGTACTTC. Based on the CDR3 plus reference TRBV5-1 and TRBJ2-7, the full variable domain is KAGVTQTPRYLIKTRGQQVTLSCSPISGHRSVSWYQQTPGQGLQFLFEYFSETQRNKGNFPGRFSGRQFSNSRSEMNVSTLELGDSALYLCASSLASGRSLPYEQYFGPGTRLTVT.

The CDR3 sequence: CASSPQGDTQYF. The CDR3 bases are TGTGCCAGCAGCCCCCAGGGAGATACGCAGTATTTT. The chain uses TRBV9 and TRBJ2-3, with a possible D match to TRBD1 (5 bases). V shed 4 bases and J shed 5 bases, with 8 bases lying between them. This CDR3 contains 12 residues. Per the germline V gene, CDR1 is SGDLS and CDR2 is YYNGEE.

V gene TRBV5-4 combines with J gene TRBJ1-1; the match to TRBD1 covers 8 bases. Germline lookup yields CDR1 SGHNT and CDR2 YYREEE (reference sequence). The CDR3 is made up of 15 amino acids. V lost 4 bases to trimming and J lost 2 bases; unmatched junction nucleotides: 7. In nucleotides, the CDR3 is TGTGCCAGCAGCACCCAGACAGGGGCAAACACTGAAGCTTTCTTT. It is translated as CASSTQTGANTEAFF. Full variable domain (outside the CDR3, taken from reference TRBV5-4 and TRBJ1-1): ETGVTQSPTHLIKTRGQQVTLRCSSQSGHNTVSWYQQALGQGPQFIFQYYREEENGRGNFPPRFSGLQFPNYSSELNVNALELDDSALYLCASSTQTGANTEAFFGQGTRLTVV.

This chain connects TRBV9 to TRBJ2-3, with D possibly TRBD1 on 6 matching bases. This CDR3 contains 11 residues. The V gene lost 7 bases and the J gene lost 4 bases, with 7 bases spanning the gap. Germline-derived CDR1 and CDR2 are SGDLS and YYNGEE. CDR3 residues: CASGGPDTQYF. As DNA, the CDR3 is TGTGCCAGCGGGGGCCCAGATACGCAGTATTTT.

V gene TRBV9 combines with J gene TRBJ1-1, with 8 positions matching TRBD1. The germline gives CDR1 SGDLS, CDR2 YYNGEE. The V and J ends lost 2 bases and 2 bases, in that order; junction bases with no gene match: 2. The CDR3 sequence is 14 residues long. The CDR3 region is CASSVGQGNTEAFF. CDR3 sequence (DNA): TGTGCCAGCAGCGTCGGACAGGGAAACACTGAAGCTTTCTTT.

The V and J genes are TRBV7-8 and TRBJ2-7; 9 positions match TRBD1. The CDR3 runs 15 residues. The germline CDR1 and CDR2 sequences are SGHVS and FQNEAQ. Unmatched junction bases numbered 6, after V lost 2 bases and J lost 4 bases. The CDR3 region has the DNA TGTGCCAGCAGCTTAATTTCGGACAGGGGATACGAGCAGTACTTC. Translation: CASSLISDRGYEQYF.

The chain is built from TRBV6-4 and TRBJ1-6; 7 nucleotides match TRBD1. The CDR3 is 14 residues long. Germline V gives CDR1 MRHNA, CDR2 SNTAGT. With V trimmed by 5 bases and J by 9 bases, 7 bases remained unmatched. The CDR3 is CASSSIGGGSPLHF. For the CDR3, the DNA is TGTGCCAGCAGTAGTATAGGGGGCGGTTCACCCCTCCACTTT.

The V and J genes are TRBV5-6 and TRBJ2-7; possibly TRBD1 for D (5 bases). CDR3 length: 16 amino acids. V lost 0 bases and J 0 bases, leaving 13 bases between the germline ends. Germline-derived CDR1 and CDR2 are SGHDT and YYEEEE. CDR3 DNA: TGTGCCAGCAGCTTGGTGGGGCACCCCGACTCCTACGAGCAGTACTTC. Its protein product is CASSLVGHPDSYEQYF.

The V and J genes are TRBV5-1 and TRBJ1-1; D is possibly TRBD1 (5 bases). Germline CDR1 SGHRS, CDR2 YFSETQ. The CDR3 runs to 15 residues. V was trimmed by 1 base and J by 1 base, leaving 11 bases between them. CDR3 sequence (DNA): TGCGCCAGCAGCTTGAGGGGAGGGAGGAACACTGAAGCTTTCTTT. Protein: CASSLRGGRNTEAFF. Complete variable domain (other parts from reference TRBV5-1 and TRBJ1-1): KAGVTQTPRYLIKTRGQQVTLSCSPISGHRSVSWYQQTPGQGLQFLFEYFSETQRNKGNFPGRFSGRQFSNSRSEMNVSTLELGDSALYLCASSLRGGRNTEAFFGQGTRLTVV.

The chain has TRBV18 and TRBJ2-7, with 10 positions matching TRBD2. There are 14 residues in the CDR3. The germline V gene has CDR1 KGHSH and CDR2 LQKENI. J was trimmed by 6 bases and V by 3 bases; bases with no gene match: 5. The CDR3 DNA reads TGTGCCAGCTCACCCCGGACTAGCGGTGGCGAGCAGTACTTC. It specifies CASSPRTSGGEQYF.